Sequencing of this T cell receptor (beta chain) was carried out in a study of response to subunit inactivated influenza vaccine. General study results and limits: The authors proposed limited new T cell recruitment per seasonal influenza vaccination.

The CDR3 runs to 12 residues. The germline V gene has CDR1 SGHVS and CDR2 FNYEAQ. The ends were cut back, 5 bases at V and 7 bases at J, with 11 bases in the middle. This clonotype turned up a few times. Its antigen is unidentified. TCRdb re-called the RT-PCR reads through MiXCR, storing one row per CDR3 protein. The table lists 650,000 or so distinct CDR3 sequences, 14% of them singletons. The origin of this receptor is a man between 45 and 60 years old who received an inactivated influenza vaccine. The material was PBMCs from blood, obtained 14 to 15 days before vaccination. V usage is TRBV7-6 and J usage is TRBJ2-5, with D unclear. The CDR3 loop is CASSQGSVTQYF. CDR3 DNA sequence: TGTGCCAGCAGCCAAGGGTCTGTGACCCAGTACTTC.